Listed below are T cell receptor beta chains from one sample, sequenced in a study of immune evolution from preneoplasia to lung adenocarcinoma. Produced via immunoSEQ multiplex PCR; TCRdb's table is partial and in-frame only. The sample has 9,000 to 10,000 clones, roughly 77% seen once. Sample: FFPE lung adenocarcinoma in situ tissue. Receptors originate from a person aged 65-85 years with lung adenocarcinoma. Each CDR3 is given with its conserved first and last residue. Fields, in order: clone size, J gene, CDR3 length, V gene, D gene, CDR3 DNA, CDR3 protein. D genes are given only for firm matches. Not all rows give a size; the values are once, few, many and, for expanded clones, a class.

-	TRBJ1-3	16	TRBV21-1	-	TGTGCCAGCAGCGGCCAAGTTCATTCCGTAGGAAACACCATATATTTT	CASSGQVHSVGNTIYF
-	TRBJ1-4	15	TRBV4-2	-	TGTGCCAGCAGCAACCTGCCCGCAACTAATGAAAAACTGTTTTTT	CASSNLPATNEKLFF
-	TRBJ1-2	16	TRBV9	TRBD1	TGTGCCAGCAGCCGCTCGGGACAGTCGTATAACTATGGCTACACCTTC	CASSRSGQSYNYGYTF
-	TRBJ1-2	12	TRBV28	-	TGTGCCAGCAGCTCGGGGAGCTATGGCTACACCTTC	CASSSGSYGYTF
once	TRBJ2-3	15	TRBV7-2	-	TGTGCCAGCAGCTTAGGTACCGGGGCCGTAGATACGCAGTATTTT	CASSLGTGAVDTQYF
-	TRBJ2-7	15	TRBV18	TRBD1	TGTGCCAGCTCAACAGGGGGGAACGGAATCTACGAGCAGTACTTC	CASSTGGNGIYEQYF
medium-sized	TRBJ1-5	14	TRBV11-2	-	TGTGCCAGCAGCTTAGGTCCAGAAGGCCAGCCCCAGCATTTT	CASSLGPEGQPQHF
-	TRBJ2-2	18	TRBV9	-	TGTGCCAGCAGCGTAGCTAGTGGGCAGGGTAAGGACACCGGGGAGCTGTTTTTT	CASSVASGQGKDTGELFF
-	TRBJ2-7	14	TRBV6-6	TRBD1	TGTGCCAGCAGGGGACAGGGGGATTCCTACGAGCAGTACTTC	CASRGQGDSYEQYF
-	TRBJ1-5	14	TRBV27	-	TGTGCCAGCAGCGACAGCTTGAGCAATCAGCCCCAGCATTTT	CASSDSLSNQPQHF
-	TRBJ2-3	15	TRBV28	TRBD2	TGTGCCAGCAGTTTGCCAGGAGCGGGAGGGTTTGCGCAGTATTTT	CASSLPGAGGFAQYF
-	TRBJ1-2	12	TRBV2	-	TGTGCCAGCAGTGAGTGGGGCGGTGGCTACACCTTC	CASSEWGGGYTF
-	TRBJ1-2	13	TRBV30	-	TGTGCCTGGAGGTCTCCAGCTAACTATGGCTACACCTTC	CAWRSPANYGYTF
-	TRBJ1-5	16	TRBV19	-	TGTGCCAGTAGTACCCCGGACAGTTTACCCAGACAGCCCCAGCATTTT	CASSTPDSLPRQPQHF
-	TRBJ2-2	14	TRBV2	-	TGTGCCAGCAGTGCTCGGGGGGCTGGCGGGGAGCTGTTTTTT	CASSARGAGGELFF
-	TRBJ1-1	14	TRBV6-6	-	TGTGCCAGCAGTTTGGCCAGGACGAACACTGAAGCTTTCTTT	CASSLARTNTEAFF
-	TRBJ1-1	14	TRBV9	-	TGTGCCAGCAGCGTAGATCTGACGGGGACTGAAGCTTTCTTT	CASSVDLTGTEAFF
few	TRBJ2-2	17	TRBV18	-	TGTGCCAGCAGAGGGGCCGGAGACGCAGGATTCACCGGGGAGCTGTTTTTT	CASRGAGDAGFTGELFF
-	TRBJ1-5	17	TRBV18	TRBD1	TGTGCCAGCTCACCCGGGACAGGGAATTTTCGCAATCAGCCCCAGCATTTT	CASSPGTGNFRNQPQHF
-	TRBJ1-5	17	TRBV15	TRBD1	TGTGCCACCGTCTCCCGGACAGGCGCCTATAGCAATCAGCCCCAGCATTTT	CATVSRTGAYSNQPQHF
-	TRBJ1-1	12	TRBV2	TRBD1	TGTGCCAGCAGCGCCGGGACAGGGGTGTCTATCTTT	CASSAGTGVSIF
-	TRBJ2-7	14	TRBV5-1	-	TGCGCCAGCAGCTTGGAAGGTGGTAATCACGAGCAGTACTTC	CASSLEGGNHEQYF
-	TRBJ1-5	16	TRBV10-3	-	TGTGCCATCAGTGGAGGACAGACAGATCCCATTCGACCCCAGCATTTT	CAISGGQTDPIRPQHF
-	TRBJ2-3	15	TRBV10-3	TRBD2	TGTGCCATCAGTGAGTTGGGACTAGCGGGAGACACGCAGTATTTT	CAISELGLAGDTQYF
few	TRBJ2-3	14	TRBV19	-	TGTGCCAGTAAAGCGTTCCAGGTTACAGATACGCAGTATTTT	CASKAFQVTDTQYF
-	TRBJ1-2	14	TRBV5-5	TRBD1	TGTGCCAGCAGCGCGACCACAGGGGGAGGCGGCTACACCTTC	CASSATTGGGGYTF
-	TRBJ2-3	13	TRBV29-1	-	TGCAGCGTTGCGGTGATTAGCACAGATACGCAGTATTTT	CSVAVISTDTQYF
-	TRBJ1-5	14	TRBV4-2	-	TGTGCCAGCAGCCAAGGAACGAAGGATCAGCCCCAGCATTTT	CASSQGTKDQPQHF
few	TRBJ1-4	15	TRBV11-3	TRBD1	TGTGCCAGCAGCCTAGGGGGCGGTTCCAATGAAAAACTGTTTTTT	CASSLGGGSNEKLFF
-	TRBJ1-3	13	TRBV6-1	-	TGTGCCAGCAGGCAGAGGGTGGGAAACACCATATATTTT	CASRQRVGNTIYF
-	TRBJ2-7	15	TRBV10-2	TRBD1	TGCGCCAGCAGGGGTACTGGACAGGGGAGAACGGAGCAGTACTTC	CASRGTGQGRTEQYF
-	TRBJ1-1	14	TRBV9	-	TGTGCCAGCAGCGTAGGACTCTTGAACACTGAAGCTTTCTTT	CASSVGLLNTEAFF
-	TRBJ2-1	15	TRBV18	TRBD1	TGTGCCAGCTCCCCTGACAGGGAGACTTACAATGAGCAGTTCTTC	CASSPDRETYNEQFF
-	TRBJ1-3	13	TRBV30	-	TGTGCCTGGAGAGAACCGGTCGGAAACACCATATATTTT	CAWREPVGNTIYF
-	TRBJ2-5	10	TRBV6-1	-	TGTGCCAGCAGTGAAGAGACCCAGTACTTC	CASSEETQYF
-	TRBJ2-2	15	TRBV5-1	TRBD2	TGCGCCAGCAGCCCCCGGACTAGTTTAACCGGGGAGCTGTTTTTT	CASSPRTSLTGELFF
-	TRBJ1-6	13	TRBV5-1	-	TGCGCCAGCAGCTTGAGGAGGGACTCACCCCTCCACTTT	CASSLRRDSPLHF
-	TRBJ2-3	15	TRBV7-2	-	TGTGCCAGCAGCTTAAGGTCGACAGCTACAGATACGCAGTATTTT	CASSLRSTATDTQYF
-	TRBJ1-5	16	TRBV19	TRBD1	TGTGCCAGTAGTTTAACAGGGGTTTTTAGCAATCAGCCCCAGCATTTT	CASSLTGVFSNQPQHF
-	TRBJ2-3	16	TRBV7-2	TRBD2	TGTGCCAGCAGCTCCTTGACTAGCGGGAGGGGTACGTGGCAGTATTTT	CASSSLTSGRGTWQYF
-	TRBJ2-7	14	TRBV4-1	-	TGCGCCAGCAGCCAAGTGAGGTCTCCCTACGAGCAGTACTTC	CASSQVRSPYEQYF
-	TRBJ1-4	13	TRBV7-2	-	TGTGCCAGCAGCTTAGCAGGGGTTGAAAAACTGTTTTTT	CASSLAGVEKLFF
-	TRBJ2-1	14	TRBV10-3	TRBD1	TGTGCCGCCGTAGGACAGGGGGATGTCGATGAGCAGTTCTTC	CAAVGQGDVDEQFF
-	TRBJ2-2	11	TRBV6-5	-	TGTGCCAGCAAATTTACCGGGGAGCTGTTTTTT	CASKFTGELFF
-	TRBJ1-6	17	TRBV5-4	TRBD1	TGTGCCAGCAGCGCGGGACAGGCACGTACCTATAATTCACCCCTCCACTTT	CASSAGQARTYNSPLHF
-	TRBJ1-5	15	TRBV19	-	TGTGCCAGTAGCCGGACGGCTGATAGCAATCAGCCCCAGCATTTT	CASSRTADSNQPQHF
-	TRBJ2-7	15	TRBV5-1	TRBD2	TGCGCCAGCAGCACGCTAGCGGGGGCCAACTACGAGCAGTACTTC	CASSTLAGANYEQYF
few	TRBJ1-5	15	TRBV10-3	TRBD1	TGTGCCACCCAACCGGGGACAGGGGGCAATCAGCCCCAGCATTTT	CATQPGTGGNQPQHF
-	TRBJ2-5	15	TRBV6-4	TRBD1	TGTGCCAGCACCAAGAAGGGGGCGCGATACGAGACCCAGTACTTC	CASTKKGARYETQYF
-	TRBJ1-5	12	TRBV7-8	TRBD1	TGTGCCAGCAGCACTAGACAGGGGGCCCAGCATTTT	CASSTRQGAQHF
-	TRBJ1-5	15	TRBV7-2	TRBD1	TGTGCCAGCAGCTTGGACAGGGGATATAGCCAGCCCCAGCATTTT	CASSLDRGYSQPQHF
-	TRBJ1-2	15	TRBV18	-	TGTGCCAGCTCACCAACGGGGGCGCGGGACTATGGCTACACCTTC	CASSPTGARDYGYTF
-	TRBJ2-1	14	TRBV7-9	-	TGTGCCAGCAGCTTACAAACTAGAGATAATGAGCAGTTCTTC	CASSLQTRDNEQFF